Reported below is one T cell receptor beta chain. Its antigen is currently unknown. This specimen includes other DNA sequences encoding the same CDR3. Here immunoSEQ multiplex PCR was the method, and the copy in TCRdb shows in-frame clones only, minus some. The table shows about 100,000 clones, with around nine tenths occurring only once. This record comes from a study of T cell responses to AZD1222 COVID-19 vaccine. General study points: The breadth and depth of Spike-specific TCRs increased once two AZD1222 doses had been given.

The sequencing here drew on peripheral blood, taken on day 0 of AZD1222 vaccination. This clonotype originated in an adult in good health.

The DNA of the CDR3 is TGCGCCAGCAGCTTGACAGGGGTAGAGACCCAGTACTTC. Translated: CASSLTGVETQYF. The chain couples TRBV5-1 to TRBJ2-5; 7 nucleotides align to TRBD1. Trimming at V came to 1 base and at J to 4 bases, leaving 1 base not matched to a gene. Germline CDR1 and CDR2: SGHRS and YFSETQ. The CDR3 is 13 amino acids.